This T cell receptor beta chain was observed in a study of a mutant IDH1 vaccine in newly diagnosed glioma. The overall study: Following radiotherapy alone, or alongside temozolomide cycles, vaccination was started after an interval of 4-6 weeks.

There are a few counts of this clone. Its antigen is unknown. Other DNA variants within this sample encode the same CDR3. This table comes from immunoSEQ multiplex PCR, and its TCRdb copy is limited to in-frame clones, with some not included. Of about 32,000 clones in the sample, roughly 80% are singletons; the top ten hold roughly 22%. The CDR3 extends over 13 amino acids. Between the trimmed V and J ends, which lost 3 bases and 2 bases, there was a span of 7 bases. Germline CDR1 LNHDA, CDR2 SQIVND (reference sequence). The time point denotes: week 11, during vaccination. A single vaccine dose contained 300 ug of mutant IDH1 20-mer peptide, and topical imiquimod was used with it. The astrocytomas were IDH1-mutant, ATRX-negative, and WHO grade 3 or 4. Findings and limits, study-wide: The study observed vaccine-induced immune responses in just over 90% of patients. Changes to the top peripheral T cell clonotypes appeared unrelated to pseudoprogression.

This TCR was recovered from a man younger than 40 with glioma. This chain connects TRBV19 to TRBJ1-1, with no clear D. The sequencing used PBMCs, collected from a glioma patient whose treatment included an IDH1 peptide vaccine. DNA for the CDR3: TGTGCCAGTAGTATCTCAGTCAACACTGAAGCTTTCTTT. It is translated as CASSISVNTEAFF.